A single sample gave rise to the 26 T cell receptor beta chains below, sequenced in a study of Graves' ophthalmopathy and Graves' hyperthyroidism. RNA transcripts served as template for amplifying TCR beta CDR3 sequences. First-round RT-PCR used HTBI primers; second-round multiplex PCR followed. TCRdb fed the multiplex PCR reads into MiXCR, producing one record per CDR3 protein. The sample holds around 1.1 million distinct CDR3 sequences; approximately 35% are singletons and the top ten take roughly 11%. Sequenced: peripheral blood or thyroid tissue (not recorded which). The source is an adult man with Graves' hyperthyroidism.

The chain recombines TRBV9 with TRBJ1-5; 7 nucleotides match TRBD1. In germline, CDR1 is SGDLS, CDR2 YYNGEE. The CDR3 runs to 14 residues. V was pared by 10 bases and J by 8 bases, with 15 bases of the junction left unmatched. CDR3 bases: TGTGCCTGGAGAGCAGGGGGTTACTATGAGCCCCAGCATTTT. Protein: CAWRAGGYYEPQHF.

Of note for this clonotype: A read error is possible here, since a much larger clone lies one base away. This chain uses TRBV10-3 with TRBJ1-5; D is possibly TRBD1 (5 bases). Trimming left V 7 bases short and J 2 bases short, with 15 bases between. This CDR3 is 15 amino acids long. Germline V CDR1 and CDR2: ENHRY, SYGVKD. Here the CDR3 reads CAIIRMGGGNQPQHF. CDR3 bases: TGTGCCATCATCCGGATGGGAGGGGGCAATCAGCCCCAGCATTTT.

This clonotype was seen repeatedly, ten times or more. The rearrangement links TRBV9 to TRBJ1-2; TRBD1 matches 9 bases. The CDR3 consists of 16 residues. V was clipped by 3 bases and J by 4 bases; unmatched bases: 10. Germline lookup yields CDR1 SGDLS and CDR2 YYNGEE. CDR3 nucleotide sequence: TGTGCCAGCAGCGATTCGGGACAGGGTGTATTCTATGGCTACACCTTC. Its translation is CASSDSGQGVFYGYTF.

This clonotype was observed at least ten times. The rearrangement joins TRBV5-1 to TRBJ1-1, with D perhaps TRBD1 (6 bases). Trimming pared 0 bases from V and 6 bases from J, leaving 15 bases between. The CDR3 spans 15 residues. In germline, CDR1 is SGHRS, CDR2 YFSETQ. DNA for the CDR3: TGCGCCAGCAGCTTGGTTGCAGGGCCAGGGGCTGAAGCTTTCTTT. Translation: CASSLVAGPGAEAFF.

This clonotype was observed at least ten times. The V call is TRBV20-1, the J call TRBJ1-6; TRBD1 is a possible D gene (6 bases). The CDR3 extends over 15 amino acids. Trimming shortened V by 6 bases and J by 9 bases, and 21 bases separated the two germline ends. Germline V gene lookup returns CDR1 DFQATT and CDR2 SNEGSKA (reference sequence). The CDR3 loop is CSAKLRGGVISPLHF. The CDR3, as DNA: TGCAGTGCCAAGTTGAGGGGGGGAGTGATTTCACCCCTCCACTTT.

Points on this clonotype: This may come from a read error, since a much larger clone is one base off. The V gene is TRBV11-2, the J gene TRBJ2-7; no firm D call. V lost 8 bases, J lost 0 bases, and 14 bases lay in between. This CDR3 has 14 residues. Germline-derived CDR1 and CDR2 are SGHAT and FQNNGV. This CDR3 is CASRLVGLSYEQYF. The CDR3 bases are TGTGCCAGCCGCCTGGTAGGGCTCTCCTACGAGCAGTACTTC.

This clonotype has a handful of counts. The genes are TRBV10-3 and TRBJ2-7; TRBD2 matches at 10 bases. Germline values: CDR1 ENHRY, CDR2 SYGVKD. The CDR3 length is 16 residues. The J segment lost 0 bases and the V segment lost 10 bases, leaving 12 bases of the junction unmatched. The CDR3, as DNA: TGTGCCAGCAGGCTCCCGAGCGGGAGGGACTCCTACGAGCAGTACTTC. Translated: CASRLPSGRDSYEQYF.

This chain uses TRBV29-1 with TRBJ2-1; 13 bases line up with TRBD2. The length of the CDR3 is 17 residues. Germline values: CDR1 SQVTM, CDR2 ANQGSEA. V lost 3 bases, J lost 4 bases, and 9 bases stayed unmatched. The CDR3 nucleotides read TGCAGCGTTGAGGGGACTAGCGGGGCACGCTATTACAATGAGCAGTTCTTC. This sequence encodes CSVEGTSGARYYNEQFF.

This clonotype has ten or more counts. J is TRBJ2-7 and V is TRBV19, with TRBD1 matching 7 bases. This CDR3 is built from 15 residues. With V trimmed by 6 bases and J by 1 base, 9 bases remained unmatched. Germline assignment: CDR1 LNHDA and CDR2 SQIVND (reference sequence). CDR3 in amino acids: CASRNLRDSSYEQYF. The CDR3 nucleotides read TGTGCCAGTAGGAATCTCCGGGACAGTTCCTACGAGCAGTACTTC.

This clonotype was seen ten or more times. The chain recombines TRBV20-1 with TRBJ1-6; maybe TRBD1 (6 bases). With 5 bases removed from V and 9 bases from J, the gap between germline ends came to 17 bases. The CDR3 length is 14 residues. The germline gives CDR1 DFQATT, CDR2 SNEGSKA (reference sequence). In DNA form, the CDR3 reads TGCAGTGCTGAACCCGGAAGGGGGAGTTCACCCCTCCACTTT. This gives the protein CSAEPGRGSSPLHF.

This CDR3 is CASASFASVDEQYF. The DNA for the CDR3 is TGTGCCAGCGCCAGCTTTGCTTCCGTCGACGAGCAGTACTTC. V is TRBV7-2 and J is TRBJ2-7; D unclear. The CDR3 consists of 14 residues. Trimming took 8 bases from V and 5 from J, leaving 19 bases between them. Germline V lookup: CDR1 SGHTA, CDR2 FQGNSA.

This clonotype was picked up many times. The chain joins TRBV29-1 to TRBJ2-5, with TRBD2 identical over 14 bases. This CDR3 has 15 residues. Germline V gene lookup returns CDR1 SQVTM and CDR2 ANQGSEA. The V segment lost 7 bases and the J segment 5 bases; nucleotides outside the gene matches: 9. The CDR3 DNA sequence: TGCAGCGCCGCAAGGACTAGCGGGGGGCGGGAGACCCAGTACTTC. Amino acid sequence: CSAARTSGGRETQYF.

J is TRBJ2-5 and V is TRBV10-3; weak D call: TRBD2 (5 bases). V lost 4 bases to trimming and J lost 9 bases, with 27 bases between them. Germline V lookup: CDR1 ENHRY, CDR2 SYGVKD. The CDR3 extends over 17 amino acids. CDR3 residues: CAISAGTARSGNQPQYF. DNA for the CDR3: TGTGCCATCAGTGCGGGCACCGCCAGATCGGGGAATCAGCCCCAGTACTTC.

This clonotype was seen only once. This sequence joins TRBV7-9 and TRBJ1-4; unclear D gene. Trimming left V 2 bases short and J 6 bases short, with 10 bases between. The germline gives CDR1 SEHNR, CDR2 FQNEAQ (reference sequence). This CDR3 has 14 residues. In nucleotides, the CDR3 is TGTGCCAGCAGCTTACTAGCGGCAGATGAAAAACTGTTTTTT. Encoded protein: CASSLLAADEKLFF. Full variable domain (missing parts from reference TRBV7-9 and TRBJ1-4): DTGVSQNPRHKITKRGQNVTFRCDPISEHNRLYWYRQTLGQGPEFLTYFQNEAQLEKSRLLSDRFSAERPKGSFSTLEIQRTEQGDSAMYLCASSLLAADEKLFFGSGTQLSVL.

This clonotype was picked up one time. This rearrangement joins TRBV6-2 or TRBV6-3 to TRBJ1-5; D is unresolved. CDR1 MNHEY and CDR2 SVGEGT come from the germline V gene. Trimming cost V 2 bases and J 9 bases, with 17 bases left between them. CDR3 length: 15 amino acids. The CDR3 here is CASSYIFTFSSPQHF. Here the CDR3 DNA reads TGTGCCAGCAGTTACATCTTCACGTTTTCATCGCCCCAGCATTTT.

As regards this clonotype: With a much larger clone just one base away, this may be a read error. CDR3 in amino acids: CASSQRGQGVSEQYF. The CDR3, as DNA: TGTGCCAGCAGCCAAAGAGGACAGGGTGTATCCGAGCAGTACTTC. This chain links TRBV4-1 with TRBJ2-7, with 8 bases fitting TRBD1. CDR1 and CDR2 (germline): MGHRA, YSYEKL. The CDR3 totals 15 residues.

This clonotype was seen once. The chain recombines TRBV9 with TRBJ2-7; 7 nucleotides match TRBD1. This CDR3 has 15 amino acids. Germline V gene sequence: CDR1 SGDLS, CDR2 YYNGEE. J gave up 6 bases and V 0 bases, and 9 bases lay outside the gene matches. CDR3 in DNA: TGTGCCAGCAGCGTAGGGGACAGACGGACCTCCGAGCAGTACTTC. Translation gives CASSVGDRRTSEQYF.

This sequence joins TRBV20-1 and TRBJ1-3, with D maybe TRBD1 (5 bases). This CDR3 has 15 residues. V was shortened by 2 bases and J by 0 bases, with 11 bases between the two germline ends. In germline, CDR1 is DFQATT, CDR2 SNEGSKA (reference sequence). CDR3 nucleotides: TGCAGTGCTAGAAGCCCAGGGCGCTCTGGAAACACCATATATTTT. The encoded protein is CSARSPGRSGNTIYF.

This clonotype has at least ten counts. This sequence joins TRBV15 and TRBJ1-1; D is ambiguous. With 0 bases removed from V and 6 bases from J, the gap between germline ends came to 14 bases. CDR3 length equals 15 residues. Germline CDR1 reads LNHNV; CDR2 reads YYDKDF (reference sequence). In DNA, the CDR3 is TGTGCCACCAGCAGAGATCCAGGCACCGGATCTGAAGCTTTCTTT. Translating gives CATSRDPGTGSEAFF.

Notes on this clonotype: Likely a read error: the CDR3 ends without its conserved phenylalanine or tryptophan. The DNA is left out, because the CDR3 cannot be placed on it with certainty; the CDR3 is given as TCRdb lists it. CDR3 amino acids: CSALLAGV. The chain is built from TRBV20-1 and TRBJ1-4. The CDR3 is 8 residues long, ends included. Germline V gene lookup returns CDR1 DFQATT and CDR2 SNEGSKA (reference sequence).

The gene calls are TRBV7-2 and TRBJ2-3; tentative D call: TRBD2 (5 bases). V lost 4 bases and J lost 4, with 15 bases in between. Germline V gene data show CDR1 as SGHTA and CDR2 as FQGNSA. This CDR3 is 15 amino acids long. The CDR3 loop is CTSSSRVSAPDTQYF. Here the CDR3 DNA reads TGTACCAGCAGCTCCCGGGTTAGCGCCCCAGATACGCAGTATTTT.

This clonotype has only a few counts. The CDR3 DNA reads as TGCGCCAGCAGCCAGAGGACGAACACTGAAGCTTTCTTT. This encodes CASSQRTNTEAFF. The rearrangement joins TRBV4-1 to TRBJ1-1; D uncertain. Germline assignment: CDR1 MGHRA and CDR2 YSYEKL. The V end was cut by 3 bases, the J end by 1 base, with 6 bases between. This CDR3 region has 13 residues.

This clonotype was seen just once. The J gene is TRBJ2-6, the V gene TRBV5-1, with a weak D call TRBD1 (6 bases). CDR1 and CDR2 from the germline V gene are SGHRS and YFSETQ. The germline V and J ends were trimmed by 1 base and 6 bases, with 17 bases remaining between them. CDR3 length equals 17 residues. CDR3 in DNA: TGCGCCAGCAGCTTGTTGCCGCAGGGGTCGGAGGCCAACGTCCTGACTTTC. This encodes CASSLLPQGSEANVLTF.

Ten or more counts support this clonotype. V usage is TRBV7-9 and J usage is TRBJ1-6, with D hard to call. The germline V gene encodes CDR1 SEHNR and CDR2 FQNEAQ (reference sequence). The CDR3 has 15 residues. V was pared by 1 base and J by 7 bases, with 11 bases between. CDR3 nucleotide sequence: TGTGCCAGCAGCTTAGTTACAGTGAGAAATTCACCCCTCCACTTT. Its protein is CASSLVTVRNSPLHF.

The chain couples TRBV25-1 to TRBJ1-5; D perhaps matches TRBD1 (5 bases). Trimming stripped 5 bases from V and 3 bases from J, with 14 bases between. CDR1 MGHDK and CDR2 SYGVNS come from the germline V gene. CDR3 size: 15 residues. CDR3 DNA sequence: TGTGCCAGCAGTTACGGGGCAGGGTTCAATCAGCCCCAGCATTTT. Residues: CASSYGAGFNQPQHF.

CDR3 region: CASSLRTTPMGYTF. The CDR3 DNA follows: TGTGCCAGCAGTTTAAGGACAACTCCGATGGGCTACACCTTC. The genes are TRBV27 and TRBJ1-2; possible D gene TRBD1, 5 bases. The CDR3 loop spans 14 amino acids. The V end was cut by 2 bases, the J end by 8 bases, with 15 bases between. Germline values: CDR1 MNHEY, CDR2 SMNVEV (reference sequence).